The next 20 T cell receptor beta chains were all read from a single sample in a study of response to subunit inactivated influenza vaccine. TCRdb processed the RT-PCR reads anew with MiXCR; each CDR3 protein has one entry. The sample contains approximately 700,000 distinct CDR3 sequences, about 15% of which appear only once. The starting material was PBMCs from blood, obtained approximately 15 days before vaccination. The receptors here all came from a man between 50 and 59 years old who received an inactivated influenza vaccine.

The rearrangement joins TRBV9 to TRBJ2-2, with D uncertain. V lost 0 bases and J 6 bases, leaving 9 bases between the germline ends. CDR1 and CDR2 (germline): SGDLS, YYNGEE. The length of the CDR3 is 14 residues. CDR3 in amino acids: CASSVVGGPGELFF. DNA for the CDR3: TGTGCCAGCAGCGTAGTGGGCGGCCCCGGGGAGCTGTTTTTT.

This clonotype was recorded at least ten times. The V and J genes are TRBV4-3 and TRBJ1-5; no clear D. This CDR3 contains 15 residues. The germline V and J ends were trimmed by 1 base and 0 bases, with 7 bases remaining between them. CDR1 is LGHNA, CDR2 YSLEER, per germline. CDR3 bases: TGCGCCAGCAGCCAAGGGACGATTAGCAATCAGCCCCAGCATTTT. Encoded protein: CASSQGTISNQPQHF.

The sample holds many counts of this clonotype. CDR3 coding DNA: TGTGCCATCAGTTCCGGGAACCGGGAGACCCAGTACTTC. Its translation is CAISSGNRETQYF. The chain carries TRBV10-3 and TRBJ2-5; D is perhaps TRBD2 (5 bases). V lost 5 bases to trimming and J lost 5 bases, with 12 bases between them. Germline V gene sequence: CDR1 ENHRY, CDR2 SYGVKD. CDR3 size: 13 residues.

This clonotype was observed at least ten times. The chain carries TRBV5-1 and TRBJ1-2; D is unclear. The ends were cut back, 4 bases at V and 6 bases at J, with 22 bases in the middle. Germline assignment: CDR1 SGHRS and CDR2 YFSETQ. CDR3 size: 16 residues. As DNA, the CDR3 is TGCGCCAGCAGCCTCACGGGAACCACTTTGGGGAATGGCTACACCTTC. Translated: CASSLTGTTLGNGYTF.

The chain links TRBV3-1 to TRBJ1-6; 8 nucleotides match TRBD1. The CDR3 is made up of 15 amino acids. J gave up 10 bases and V 4 bases, and 9 bases lay outside the gene matches. Per germline, CDR1 LGHDT and CDR2 YNNKEL (reference sequence). The CDR3 spells CASSPYGTGGSPLHF. The CDR3 coding sequence is TGTGCCAGCAGCCCTTACGGGACAGGCGGCTCACCCCTCCACTTT.

This clonotype was counted between two and nine times. V usage is TRBV11-2 and J usage is TRBJ2-7; D is perhaps TRBD1 or TRBD2 (5 bases each). This CDR3 spans 15 amino acids. V gave up 1 base and J gave up 6 bases, with 16 bases separating them. Germline V gene lookup returns CDR1 SGHAT and CDR2 FQNNGV. CDR3 bases: TGTGCCAGCAGCTTAGTTGGGACCAGCCGGAGCGAGCAGTACTTC. It encodes CASSLVGTSRSEQYF. The full variable domain, with the rest looked up from reference TRBV11-2 and TRBJ2-7, is EAGVAQSPRYKIIEKRQSVAFWCNPISGHATLYWYQQILGQGPKLLIQFQNNGVVDDSQLPKDRFSAERLKGVDSTLKIQPAKLEDSAVYLCASSLVGTSRSEQYFGPGTRLTVT.

This clonotype came up a few times. V gene TRBV15 combines with J gene TRBJ2-1; unclear D gene. This CDR3 has 14 residues. V was trimmed by 0 bases and J by 6 bases, leaving 9 bases between them. Germline V lookup: CDR1 LNHNV, CDR2 YYDKDF (reference sequence). The CDR3 spells CATSRDLEVNEQFF. Written as DNA, the CDR3 is TGTGCCACCAGCAGAGACCTTGAAGTCAATGAGCAGTTCTTC.

The V and J genes are TRBV11-2 and TRBJ2-2; no firm D call. The CDR3 is made up of 13 amino acids. The V end was cut by 1 base, the J end by 6 bases, with 6 bases between. Germline loops: CDR1 SGHAT, CDR2 FQNNGV. The CDR3 coding sequence is TGTGCCAGCAGCTTAGTGGTCGCCGGGGAGCTGTTTTTT. Translated: CASSLVVAGELFF.

This clonotype was detected a few times. The rearrangement joins TRBV6-2 or TRBV6-3 to TRBJ1-3; D remains ambiguous. The V gene lost 6 bases and the J gene lost 0 bases, with 21 bases spanning the gap. CDR1 and CDR2 from the germline V gene are MNHEY and SVGEGT. The CDR3 loop spans 18 amino acids. In DNA, the CDR3 is TGTGCCAGCAGCTCCTTCGCGGCCCTCAGTTCCTCTGGAAACACCATATATTTT. Translating it yields CASSSFAALSSSGNTIYF.

This rearrangement joins TRBV7-2 to TRBJ1-6, with 7 bases aligning to TRBD1. V dropped 0 bases and J dropped 9; count of bases not matched to a gene: 8. CDR1 is SGHTA, CDR2 FQGNSA, per germline. The CDR3 length is 16 residues. Here the CDR3 reads CASSLARDRLLSPLHF. The CDR3 DNA reads TGTGCCAGCAGCTTAGCCCGGGACAGACTCCTTTCACCCCTCCACTTT.

This clonotype was seen only a few times. The chain has TRBV6-2 or TRBV6-3 and TRBJ2-2; D is unclear. Germline CDR1 and CDR2: MNHEY and SVGEGT. V was clipped by 3 bases and J by 1 base, with 15 bases between them. The CDR3 runs to 17 residues. CDR3 bases: TGTGCCAGCAGTTATCTCCTAGGGCTTGTGAACACCGGGGAGCTGTTTTTT. This encodes CASSYLLGLVNTGELFF.

This clonotype was picked up many times. The rearrangement links TRBV14 to TRBJ1-2; TRBD1 matches at 7 bases. Per germline, CDR1 SGHDN and CDR2 FVKESK. The ends lost 1 base at V and 6 bases at J; junction bases unmatched: 5. The CDR3 is 14 residues long. CDR3 residues: CASSQVYQGDGYTF. DNA for the CDR3: TGTGCCAGCAGCCAAGTTTACCAGGGGGATGGCTACACCTTC.

The chain couples TRBV10-3 to TRBJ2-7; tentative D call: TRBD2 (5 bases). This CDR3 has 12 residues. In germline, CDR1 is ENHRY, CDR2 SYGVKD. V was clipped by 9 bases and J by 2 bases, with 11 bases between them. The CDR3 loop reads CAIATGTYEQYF. In DNA form, the CDR3 reads TGTGCCATAGCCACCGGGACCTACGAGCAGTACTTC.

This clonotype turned up a few times. The chain links TRBV9 to TRBJ1-4; D is possibly TRBD1 (5 bases). The germline V gene has CDR1 SGDLS and CDR2 YYNGEE. The CDR3 has 17 amino acids. Trimming stripped 3 bases from V and 0 bases from J, with 15 bases between. The chain's CDR3 is CASSAGPPGATNEKLFF. The CDR3, as DNA: TGTGCCAGCAGCGCGGGTCCTCCGGGGGCAACTAATGAAAAACTGTTTTTT.

The chain carries TRBV28 and TRBJ1-2; 7 bases are a match to TRBD1. Germline loops: CDR1 MDHEN, CDR2 SYDVKM. Trimming took 6 bases from V and 4 from J; bases not matched to a gene: 8. The CDR3 is 14 amino acids. The CDR3: CASSDKGATYGYTF. The CDR3 coding sequence is TGTGCCAGCAGCGACAAGGGGGCGACCTATGGCTACACCTTC.

This clonotype has a count of ten or more. This chain links TRBV28 with TRBJ1-1; D call uncertain. V shed 3 bases and J shed 8 bases, with 13 bases lying between them. This CDR3 has 13 residues. Looked up from germline, CDR1 is MDHEN and CDR2 is SYDVKM. CDR3 protein: CASSFYTYSEAFF. CDR3 coding DNA: TGTGCCAGCAGTTTCTACACCTACTCCGAAGCTTTCTTT.

The chain has TRBV28 and TRBJ1-2; no clear D gene. The CDR3 runs to 15 residues. Germline V gives CDR1 MDHEN, CDR2 SYDVKM. The V end lost 7 bases, the J end lost 0 bases, and 15 bases lay between the germline ends. CDR3 in amino acids: CASKRQNPPNYGYTF. The CDR3 DNA is TGTGCCAGCAAACGGCAGAATCCCCCTAACTATGGCTACACCTTC.

The chain uses TRBV18 and TRBJ1-6; 9 positions match TRBD1. Germline V gene data show CDR1 as KGHSH and CDR2 as LQKENI. V was pared by 7 bases and J by 7 bases, with 5 bases of the junction left unmatched. The CDR3 is 14 amino acids. The CDR3 is CASFRTGDNSPLHF. The CDR3 DNA reads as TGTGCCAGCTTTCGGACAGGGGACAATTCACCCCTCCACTTT.

V is TRBV6-1 and J is TRBJ2-2; D not resolved. The CDR3 is 15 residues long. V shed 6 bases and J shed 0 bases, with 11 bases lying between them. The germline V gene encodes CDR1 MNHNS and CDR2 SASEGT. CDR3 residues: CASRVSRSNTGELFF. The CDR3 coding sequence is TGTGCCAGCAGGGTGAGCAGGTCGAACACCGGGGAGCTGTTTTTT.

This clonotype was seen only once. The chain is built from TRBV6-1 and TRBJ2-5; 12 bases line up with TRBD1. The germline V gene encodes CDR1 MNHNS and CDR2 SASEGT. This CDR3 comprises 17 residues. Trimming took 8 bases from V and 0 from J; bases not matched to a gene: 10. CDR3 bases: TGTGCCAGCCTGGGGACAGGGGGCTCCGAGTACCAAGAGACCCAGTACTTC. Translation: CASLGTGGSEYQETQYF.